The clone carrying this TCR beta chain was seen only a few times. No antigen is known for it. The CDR3 runs to 15 residues. The V and J ends lost 4 bases and 5 bases, in that order; junction bases with no gene match: 9. Per the germline V gene, CDR1 is MDHEN and CDR2 is SYDVKM. The data derive from a study of beta chain features in type 1 diabetes. Points from the study as a whole: Significant though moderate, a shortening of TCRB CDR3s appeared in all four CD4+ subsets of Type 1 diabetes patients. HLA influence on TCRB rearrangement stayed unresolved here.

The isolated RNA, all of it, was reverse transcribed, so expressed TCRB transcripts were what got sequenced. Assay: immunoSEQ multiplex PCR; the TCRdb copy retains only in-frame clones and omits some. The table records about 180,000 clones, roughly 8% of them present only once. The gene calls are TRBV28 and TRBJ2-5; 8 bases fit TRBD2. The receptor was isolated from a woman in her forties with type 1 diabetes. The specimen was central memory CD4+ T cells from blood. This CDR3 is CASSSRGSGVETQYF. The CDR3 DNA reads as TGTGCCAGCAGTTCTCGGGGTAGCGGGGTGGAGACCCAGTACTTC.